Below are 31 T cell receptor beta chains sequenced from a single sample in a study of T cells in localized non-small cell lung cancer. Sequencing used immunoSEQ multiplex PCR; TCRdb keeps in-frame clones, though not all of them. The table records around 25,000 clones, roughly four fifths of them present only once. The specimen was peripheral blood, collected before any cancer treatment. The receptors shown here come from a woman aged 35 to 75 with stage I lung adenocarcinoma.

The chain carries TRBV9 and TRBJ2-3, with 11 bases that match TRBD2. V was pared by 0 bases and J by 7 bases, with 7 bases of the junction left unmatched. CDR3 size: 16 residues. The germline gives CDR1 SGDLS, CDR2 YYNGEE. The CDR3 loop reads CASSVVASGGKHTQYF. Written as DNA, the CDR3 is TGTGCCAGCAGCGTAGTGGCTAGCGGGGGGAAACATACGCAGTATTTT.

This clone came up once. The J gene is TRBJ2-2, the V gene TRBV9; D gene uncertain. The germline V gene encodes CDR1 SGDLS and CDR2 YYNGEE. CDR3 size: 16 residues. With 0 bases removed from V and 0 bases from J, the gap between germline ends came to 9 bases. CDR3 bases: TGTGCCAGCAGCGTAGTTATTGGCTCGAACACCGGGGAGCTGTTTTTT. This codes for CASSVVIGSNTGELFF.

The chain joins TRBV29-1 to TRBJ2-3; perhaps TRBD1 as D (5 bases). Per the germline V gene, CDR1 is SQVTM and CDR2 is ANQGSEA. The CDR3 is 14 residues long. V lost 5 bases, J lost 3 bases, and 15 bases lay in between. The CDR3 reads CSVHPQGGTDTQYF. CDR3 in DNA: TGCAGCGTTCACCCTCAGGGTGGGACAGATACGCAGTATTTT.

The chain employs TRBV28 and TRBJ1-1; the D gene is possibly TRBD1 (6 bases). This CDR3 spans 14 amino acids. Trimming cost V 5 bases and J 1 base, with 11 bases left between them. From germline, CDR1 is MDHEN and CDR2 SYDVKM. The CDR3 DNA reads as TGTGCCAGCAGTAGGGGGTCCGAGAACACTGAAGCTTTCTTT. Protein: CASSRGSENTEAFF.

This clone was observed a few times. The chain is built from TRBV7-9 and TRBJ2-3; D is unclear. The V and J ends lost 5 bases and 6 bases respectively, with 12 bases between them. The CDR3 totals 13 residues. Germline V gives CDR1 SEHNR, CDR2 FQNEAQ (reference sequence). CDR3 residues: CASSLPPADTQYF. CDR3 sequence (DNA): TGTGCCAGCAGCCTCCCACCAGCGGATACGCAGTATTTT.

The chain couples TRBV12-2 to TRBJ2-6; the listed D gene, TRBD1, was not tested against the DNA. TRBV12-2 is a known pseudogene. The CDR3 consists of 20 residues. The CDR3 nucleotides read TGTGCAAGTCGCTTATTTCGGTACGGTGACAACCCCTCTGGGGCCAACGTCCTGACTTTC. Its translation is CASRLFRYGDNPSGANVLTF.

This chain joins TRBV5-1 and TRBJ2-5; TRBD1 is a possible D gene (6 bases). The V and J ends lost 4 bases and 0 bases respectively, with 13 bases between them. There are 15 residues in the CDR3. CDR1 SGHRS and CDR2 YFSETQ come from the germline V gene. The CDR3 loop is CASSPRQVDQETQYF. The CDR3 bases are TGCGCCAGCAGCCCGAGACAGGTGGACCAAGAGACCCAGTACTTC.

The rearrangement links TRBV11-2 to TRBJ2-6, with 8 bases that match TRBD1. This CDR3 has 18 residues. The V gene's germline CDR1 is SGHAT and CDR2 FQNNGV. The ends lost 4 bases at V and 0 bases at J; junction bases unmatched: 8. CDR3 in DNA: TGTGCCAGCAGCTCCCGGACAGGGATAAGCTCTGGGGCCAACGTCCTGACTTTC. It specifies CASSSRTGISSGANVLTF.

The rearrangement joins TRBV4-3 to TRBJ2-5, with D possibly being TRBD2 (5 bases). The V gene's germline CDR1 is LGHNA and CDR2 YSLEER. The CDR3 is 17 amino acids. Trimming stripped 1 base from V and 5 bases from J, with 20 bases between. CDR3 DNA sequence: TGCGCCAGCAGCCAAGGTAGAGCGCACCTCTGGGAGGAGACCCAGTACTTC. Protein sequence: CASSQGRAHLWEETQYF.

The V call is TRBV5-1, the J call TRBJ2-1, with D possibly being TRBD2 (6 bases). The V gene lost 1 base and the J gene lost 0 bases, with 11 bases spanning the gap. Germline values: CDR1 SGHRS, CDR2 YFSETQ. The CDR3 sequence is 16 residues long. The CDR3 here is CASSLNMGGSYNEQFF. Here the CDR3 DNA reads TGCGCCAGCAGCTTGAATATGGGGGGCTCCTACAATGAGCAGTTCTTC.

This clone occurred once. The chain uses TRBV6-5 and TRBJ1-4; 7 bases map to TRBD1. The germline V gene has CDR1 MNHEY and CDR2 SVGAGI. CDR3 size: 13 residues. Germline trimming cut 2 bases from V and 7 bases from J; bases unmatched to any gene: 1. The CDR3 here is CASSYRGREKLFF. DNA for the CDR3: TGTGCCAGCAGTTACAGGGGGCGTGAAAAACTGTTTTTT.

The chain carries TRBV11-3 and TRBJ2-1; no definite D call. Germline loops: CDR1 SGHNT, CDR2 YENEEA. Trimming took off 0 bases at V and 4 bases at J, with 10 bases between the two ends. This CDR3 has 15 residues. The DNA for the CDR3 is TGTGCCAGCAGCTTAGACAGTCTAGAGTACAATGAGCAGTTCTTC. Translation gives CASSLDSLEYNEQFF.

This clone has more than one count but fewer than ten. The genes are TRBV7-3 and TRBJ1-2, with a tentative D call TRBD1 (6 bases). This CDR3 comprises 15 residues. Trimming removed 2 bases at V and 7 bases at J, with 17 bases between. Germline loops: CDR1 SGHTA, CDR2 FQGTGA. CDR3 loop: CASSLRTGYAAGYTF. The CDR3 bases are TGTGCCAGCAGCTTACGAACAGGGTATGCTGCTGGCTACACCTTC. Combining the CDR3 with reference TRBV7-3 and TRBJ1-2 gives the whole variable domain GAGVSQTPSNKVTEKGKYVELRCDPISGHTALYWYRQSLGQGPEFLIYFQGTGAADDSGLPNDRFFAVRPEGSVSTLKIQRTERGDSAVYLCASSLRTGYAAGYTFGSGTRLTVV.

V is TRBV6-5 and J is TRBJ1-1, with a possible D match to TRBD1 (5 bases). The V gene's germline CDR1 is MNHEY and CDR2 SVGAGI. V was shortened by 2 bases and J by 5 bases, with 9 bases between the two germline ends. This CDR3 is built from 13 residues. CDR3 residues: CASSYGARTEAFF. The CDR3 DNA sequence: TGTGCCAGCAGTTACGGGGCGAGAACTGAAGCTTTCTTT.

The chain joins TRBV6-1 to TRBJ2-2; D is unresolved. Looked up from germline, CDR1 is MNHNS and CDR2 is SASEGT. The CDR3 is 14 amino acids. The germline V and J ends were trimmed by 1 base and 4 bases, with 7 bases remaining between them. The CDR3 loop reads CASSEGVLTGELFF. In DNA form, the CDR3 reads TGTGCCAGCAGTGAAGGGGTCCTCACCGGGGAGCTGTTTTTT.

V is TRBV7-2 and J is TRBJ1-2; tentatively, D is TRBD1 (5 bases). The CDR3 contains 14 residues. Trimming took 0 bases from V and 4 from J, leaving 9 bases between them. Germline CDR1 is SGHTA and CDR2 is FQGNSA. The CDR3 spells CASSLAGPLYGYTF. The CDR3 coding sequence is TGTGCCAGCAGCTTAGCGGGGCCCCTCTATGGCTACACCTTC.

The rearrangement uses TRBV15 and TRBJ1-6; 8 bases fit TRBD1. J gave up 7 bases and V 3 bases, and 5 bases lay outside the gene matches. CDR3 length equals 15 residues. In germline, CDR1 is LNHNV, CDR2 YYDKDF (reference sequence). The CDR3 coding sequence is TGTGCCACCAGCAGTGCCGGGACAGGCAATTCACCCCTCCACTTT. Its protein is CATSSAGTGNSPLHF.

There are a few counts of this clone. This chain connects TRBV27 to TRBJ2-7; the D gene is possibly TRBD2 (5 bases). The germline V gene has CDR1 MNHEY and CDR2 SMNVEV (reference sequence). Trimming pared 5 bases from V and 6 bases from J, leaving 17 bases between. The CDR3 covers 14 residues. CDR3 sequence (DNA): TGTGCCAGCAGTCCACTTCTTGGGAGAGCCGAGCAGTACTTC. Amino acids: CASSPLLGRAEQYF.

This sequence joins TRBV5-6 and TRBJ2-5; TRBD2 matches at 13 bases. J was trimmed by 1 base and V by 4 bases; bases with no gene match: 4. CDR3 length equals 16 residues. Germline V gene lookup returns CDR1 SGHDT and CDR2 YYEEEE. The CDR3 region has the DNA TGTGCCAGCAGCCGGACTAGCGGGGGATTCCAAGAGACCCAGTACTTC. Translation: CASSRTSGGFQETQYF.

V and J are TRBV5-4 and TRBJ1-1; 9 nucleotides agree with TRBD1. Germline-derived CDR1 and CDR2 are SGHNT and YYREEE (reference sequence). This CDR3 spans 12 amino acids. V was pared by 4 bases and J by 7 bases, with 2 bases of the junction left unmatched. CDR3 sequence reads: CASSPDRGEAFF. The CDR3 bases are TGTGCCAGCAGCCCGGACAGGGGTGAAGCTTTCTTT.

V gene TRBV5-1 combines with J gene TRBJ2-2, with TRBD1 identical over 8 bases. Trimming removed 3 bases from V and 0 bases from J; junction bases left unmatched: 7. The CDR3 spans 17 residues. The germline gives CDR1 SGHRS, CDR2 YFSETQ. The CDR3 DNA sequence: TGCGCCAGCAGCTCGACAGGGGTCCACGCGAACACCGGGGAGCTGTTTTTT. This translates into CASSSTGVHANTGELFF. The complete variable domain, with remaining parts taken from reference TRBV5-1 and TRBJ2-2, reads KAGVTQTPRYLIKTRGQQVTLSCSPISGHRSVSWYQQTPGQGLQFLFEYFSETQRNKGNFPGRFSGRQFSNSRSEMNVSTLELGDSALYLCASSSTGVHANTGELFFGEGSRLTVL.

The CDR3 protein is CASSLVSLAGHNEQFF. The DNA for the CDR3 is TGTGCCAGCAGCTTAGTATCCCTAGCGGGGCACAATGAGCAGTTCTTC. This rearrangement joins TRBV11-3 to TRBJ2-1; 9 nucleotides align to TRBD2. The CDR3 extends over 16 amino acids. J was trimmed by 5 bases and V by 1 base; bases with no gene match: 6. Germline loops: CDR1 SGHNT, CDR2 YENEEA.

CDR3 sequence (DNA): TGTGCCAGCCAGGATAGCAATCAGCCCCAGCATTTT. It is translated as CASQDSNQPQHF. This chain connects TRBV2 to TRBJ1-5; no clear D gene. Trimming shortened V by 8 bases and J by 0 bases, and 5 bases separated the two germline ends. The CDR3 consists of 12 residues. Germline values: CDR1 SNHLY, CDR2 FYNNEI.

This clone was detected a few times. The chain uses TRBV11-2 and TRBJ1-6; weak D call: TRBD1 (5 bases). Deletions cut 5 bases from V and 7 bases from J, with 15 bases between. CDR1 is SGHAT and CDR2 is FQNNGV in the germline V gene. This CDR3 has 15 residues. The CDR3: CASSPAEGRNSPLHF. The CDR3 DNA sequence: TGTGCCAGCAGCCCAGCGGAGGGGCGGAATTCACCCCTCCACTTT.

V and J are TRBV19 and TRBJ2-3, with TRBD1 matching over 8 bases. This CDR3 spans 15 amino acids. V gave up 6 bases and J gave up 2 bases; unmatched junction bases: 7. Germline assignment: CDR1 LNHDA and CDR2 SQIVND (reference sequence). CDR3 coding DNA: TGTGCCAGTAGAGACAGGGGAGGTATCACAGATACGCAGTATTTT. It is translated as CASRDRGGITDTQYF.

In this sample, this clone is medium-sized (0.01 to 0.1%). The CDR3 bases are TGTGCCATCAGTGAGTCTTGGCTAGCGGCATACAATGAGCAGTTCTTC. Amino acids: CAISESWLAAYNEQFF. The rearrangement joins TRBV10-3 to TRBJ2-1; 7 bases are shared with TRBD2. The V gene end was trimmed by 0 bases and the J gene end by 4 bases; junction bases not matched to a gene: 6. CDR1 and CDR2 (germline): ENHRY, SYGVKD. This CDR3 has 16 amino acids.

This clone has a handful of counts. The J gene is TRBJ1-1, the V gene TRBV19, with a tentative D call TRBD1 (6 bases). The CDR3 contains 14 residues. Germline loops: CDR1 LNHDA, CDR2 SQIVND (reference sequence). Trimming took off 4 bases at V and 11 bases at J, with 20 bases between the two ends. CDR3 sequence (DNA): TGTGCCAGTAGTAGATCAGGGGTAGACTCGGATGCTTTCTTT. It yields the protein CASSRSGVDSDAFF.

The V gene is TRBV2, the J gene TRBJ2-2; 7 bases are a match to TRBD1. CDR3 length: 14 residues. The germline V gene encodes CDR1 SNHLY and CDR2 FYNNEI. V gave up 9 bases and J gave up 3 bases; unmatched junction bases: 7. CDR3 sequence: CARSQQGDTGELFF. Here the CDR3 DNA reads TGTGCCAGGAGCCAGCAGGGGGACACCGGGGAGCTGTTTTTT. The whole variable domain, remainder taken from reference TRBV2 and TRBJ2-2, is EPEVTQTPSHQVTQMGQEVILRCVPISNHLYFYWYRQILGQKVEFLVSFYNNEISEKSEIFDDQFSVERPDGSNFTLKIRSTKLEDSAMYFCARSQQGDTGELFFGEGSRLTVL.

This clone was observed a handful of times. The V and J genes are TRBV5-4 and TRBJ1-1; 9 bases are shared with TRBD1. J lost 3 bases, V lost 4 bases, and 7 bases had no gene match. The CDR3 has 15 residues. From germline, CDR1 is SGHNT and CDR2 YYREEE (reference sequence). The DNA of the CDR3 is TGTGCCAGCAGCGTGGACAGGGGAGGATACACTGAAGCTTTCTTT. Translation: CASSVDRGGYTEAFF.

The chain links TRBV7-3 to TRBJ2-2; 9 bases agree with TRBD1. The CDR3 consists of 15 residues. From germline, CDR1 is SGHTA and CDR2 FQGTGA. V was clipped by 5 bases and J by 3 bases; unmatched bases: 4. The CDR3 DNA sequence: TGTGCCAGCAGCCCCGGGACAGGGTACACCGGGGAGCTGTTTTTT. Translated: CASSPGTGYTGELFF.

The chain couples TRBV7-2 to TRBJ2-1; TRBD2 aligns across 9 bases. Germline V gene data show CDR1 as SGHTA and CDR2 as FQGNSA. The CDR3 covers 15 residues. The V and J ends lost 2 bases and 6 bases, in that order; junction bases with no gene match: 5. The CDR3 loop is CASSLKRGAVNEQFF. Here the CDR3 DNA reads TGTGCCAGCAGCTTAAAGCGGGGGGCGGTCAATGAGCAGTTCTTC.